Listed here is a single T cell receptor beta chain. Its antigen is currently unknown. 60 Vbeta and 13 Jbeta primers were used in PCR. Assay used: immunoSEQ multiplex PCR; TCRdb lists only in-frame clones, some missing. The sample has some 150,000 clones, more than 80% seen once. The data were taken from a study of cytomegalovirus exposure and HLA in healthy donors. Study-level findings and limits: Later analysis indicated greater clonal expansion among HLA-associated TCR beta chains than among equally common other chains. Reported results showed that the classifier diagnosed cytomegalovirus status with high specificity and sensitivity.

The origin of this receptor is a woman in her 30s in good health and CMV-seropositive. Sample: PBMCs.

The CDR3 sequence is CASSAGTGHGYTF. CDR3 DNA sequence: TGTGCCAGCAGTGCCGGGACAGGACATGGCTACACCTTC. V gene TRBV6-1 combines with J gene TRBJ1-2; 8 nucleotides line up with TRBD1. CDR3 length equals 13 residues. Trimming removed 4 bases from V and 6 bases from J; junction bases left unmatched: 4. The germline CDR1 and CDR2 sequences are MNHNS and SASEGT.